This passage covers 25 T cell receptor beta chains from one sample sequenced in a study of OX40 agonist ivuxolimab in advanced cancers. The data were produced by immunoSEQ multiplex PCR, yet TCRdb's version contains in-frame clones alone and is incomplete. Here the sample spans 38,000 or so clones, approximately 89% being singletons. The source material was CD4+ or CD8+ T cells sorted from blood, sampled in a trial of the OX40 agonist ivuxolimab. The receptors derive from an adult with an advanced solid tumor such as melanoma, head and neck, liver or kidney cancer.

In its sample, this clone was seen once. This chain joins TRBV28 and TRBJ2-5, with D unclear. Trimming left V 6 bases short and J 5 bases short, with 13 bases between. Germline CDR1 is MDHEN and CDR2 is SYDVKM. The CDR3 length is 13 residues. The CDR3 bases are TGTGCCAGCAGCTCCACCTCTGGGGAGACCCAGTACTTC. It is translated as CASSSTSGETQYF.

This clone was found a few times. The chain carries TRBV9 and TRBJ1-4, with TRBD1 matching 10 bases. The ends lost 4 bases at V and 6 bases at J; junction bases unmatched: 6. Germline-derived CDR1 and CDR2 are SGDLS and YYNGEE. The CDR3 consists of 15 residues. CDR3 in DNA: TGTGCCAGCAGCATGTCGGACAGGGGGGATGAAAAACTGTTTTTT. It translates to CASSMSDRGDEKLFF.

The chain employs TRBV6-5 and TRBJ2-3; D not resolved. CDR1 MNHEY and CDR2 SVGAGI come from the germline V gene. The CDR3 runs to 14 residues. V was clipped by 6 bases and J by 2 bases, with 12 bases between them. This chain's CDR3 is CASSLSTYTDTQYF. The CDR3 bases are TGTGCCAGCAGCCTCTCAACTTACACAGATACGCAGTATTTT.

V usage is TRBV19 and J usage is TRBJ2-5, with D possibly matching TRBD1 (6 bases). The germline V gene has CDR1 LNHDA and CDR2 SQIVND (reference sequence). The CDR3 runs to 14 residues. The V and J ends lost 4 bases and 2 bases respectively, with 11 bases between them. CDR3: CASSNGRGQETQYF. The DNA for the CDR3 is TGTGCCAGTAGTAACGGCAGGGGACAAGAGACCCAGTACTTC.

The chain uses TRBV7-6 and TRBJ1-1, with D tentatively TRBD1 (5 bases). Germline lookup yields CDR1 SGHVS and CDR2 FNYEAQ. The CDR3 has 15 amino acids. The ends were cut back, 1 base at V and 4 bases at J, with 13 bases in the middle. CDR3 coding DNA: TGTGCCAGCAGCTTAGAGGGACCCCCGTTCACTGAAGCTTTCTTT. This gives the protein CASSLEGPPFTEAFF.

The V and J genes are TRBV10-2 and TRBJ2-7, with 9 nucleotides matching TRBD1. The germline V gene encodes CDR1 WSHSY and CDR2 SAAADI. Losses at the gene ends were 6 bases for V and 4 bases for J; bases not matched to a gene: 7. The CDR3 is made up of 14 amino acids. The CDR3 protein is CASRRQGDVYEQYF. CDR3 bases: TGCGCCAGCAGGCGACAGGGGGATGTTTACGAGCAGTACTTC.

J is TRBJ1-5 and V is TRBV5-1; D unresolved. V was clipped by 0 bases and J by 3 bases, with 7 bases between them. In germline, CDR1 is SGHRS, CDR2 YFSETQ. The CDR3 spans 14 residues. The CDR3: CASSLGQNNQPQHF. The CDR3 DNA reads as TGCGCCAGCAGCTTGGGGCAGAACAATCAGCCCCAGCATTTT.

V is TRBV11-3 and J is TRBJ2-3; a possible D gene is TRBD2 (6 bases). V lost 5 bases and J lost 4, with 13 bases in between. CDR1 is SGHNT, CDR2 YENEEA, per germline. The CDR3 is 14 amino acids. The chain's CDR3 is CASSRGRSSDTQYF. DNA for the CDR3: TGTGCCAGCAGCCGTGGGAGGTCCTCAGATACGCAGTATTTT.

V gene TRBV19 combines with J gene TRBJ2-7; no reliable D call. This CDR3 has 13 amino acids. Germline CDR1 reads LNHDA; CDR2 reads SQIVND (reference sequence). V shed 3 bases and J shed 6 bases, with 12 bases lying between them. In DNA, the CDR3 is TGTGCCAGTAGTATCGACACGGCTCGCGAGCAGTACTTC. Its protein product is CASSIDTAREQYF. Complete variable domain (other parts from reference TRBV19 and TRBJ2-7): DGGITQSPKYLFRKEGQNVTLSCEQNLNHDAMYWYRQDPGQGLRLIYYSQIVNDFQKGDIAEGYSVSREKKESFPLTVTSAQKNPTAFYLCASSIDTAREQYFGPGTRLTVT.

For this clone: This is likely an artifact of a read error, given a far larger clone one base away. This chain links TRBV2 with TRBJ1-4; tentative D call: TRBD1 (5 bases). Germline CDR1 is SNHLY and CDR2 is FYNNEI. This CDR3 contains 13 residues. CDR3 protein: CASTRDHNEELFF. CDR3 nucleotides: TGTGCCAGCACCAGGGACCACAATGAAGAACTGTTTTTT.

This sequence joins TRBV7-2 and TRBJ2-3; D tentatively fits TRBD1 or TRBD2 (5 bases each). V gave up 2 bases and J gave up 0 bases, with 9 bases separating them. The germline V gene has CDR1 SGHTA and CDR2 FQGNSA. This CDR3 has 15 residues. CDR3 protein: CASSLIGASTDTQYF. The CDR3 DNA is TGTGCCAGCAGCTTAATCGGGGCTAGCACAGATACGCAGTATTTT.

The chain employs TRBV5-1 and TRBJ1-3; D unclear. V was cut by 0 bases and J by 5 bases, with 9 bases left in between. CDR3 length equals 14 residues. The V gene's germline CDR1 is SGHRS and CDR2 YFSETQ. CDR3 residues: CASSLGRWRNTIYF. CDR3 in DNA: TGCGCCAGCAGCTTGGGACGGTGGAGAAACACCATATATTTT.

V is TRBV11-3 and J is TRBJ1-1; D gene ambiguous. Germline CDR1 and CDR2: SGHNT and YENEEA. This CDR3 is 14 amino acids long. The V end was cut by 8 bases, the J end by 11 bases, with 24 bases between. This CDR3 is CASGRREPGALAFF. The CDR3 DNA follows: TGTGCCAGCGGCCGACGGGAGCCTGGAGCTTTGGCTTTCTTT.

The gene calls are TRBV11-3 and TRBJ2-7; 13 nucleotides match TRBD2. V lost 2 bases to trimming and J lost 9 bases; unmatched junction nucleotides: 13. CDR1 is SGHNT, CDR2 YENEEA, per germline. This CDR3 has 17 residues. The chain's CDR3 is CASSLPGLAGKRSGQYF. DNA of the CDR3: TGTGCCAGCAGCTTACCGGGACTAGCGGGAAAGAGATCTGGGCAGTACTTC.

CDR3 bases: TGTGCCTGGAGGAAAGCTCGGACGGATCAATACACTGAAGCTTTCTTT. Amino acids: CAWRKARTDQYTEAFF. The V gene is TRBV30, the J gene TRBJ1-1; D remains unclear. This CDR3 is built from 16 residues. From germline, CDR1 is GTSNPN and CDR2 SVGIG (reference sequence). V lost 3 bases to trimming and J lost 3 bases, with 20 bases between them.

The genes are TRBV7-2 and TRBJ1-2, with D unclear. The CDR3 covers 15 residues. The germline V gene encodes CDR1 SGHTA and CDR2 FQGNSA. Trimming stripped 1 base from V and 7 bases from J, with 16 bases between. The CDR3 DNA sequence: TGTGCCAGCAGCTTAGATCGGTTGACCCACTCTGGCTACACCTTC. This codes for CASSLDRLTHSGYTF.

The rearrangement uses TRBV28 and TRBJ2-7, with D possibly TRBD1 on 7 matching bases. The V gene's germline CDR1 is MDHEN and CDR2 SYDVKM. The CDR3 length is 17 residues. V lost 7 bases to trimming and J lost 0 bases, with 22 bases between them. The CDR3 loop reads CASISSGPGGSSYEQYF. CDR3 in DNA: TGTGCCAGCATTTCCTCGGGCCCAGGGGGGAGCTCCTACGAGCAGTACTTC.

This clone was found once. The V gene is TRBV11-1, the J gene TRBJ2-7; D may be TRBD2 (6 bases). Germline V gene sequence: CDR1 SGHAT, CDR2 FQDESV (reference sequence). The CDR3 covers 14 residues. Trimming left V 0 bases short and J 4 bases short, with 10 bases between. The CDR3 is CASSLAGLNYEQYF. Written as DNA, the CDR3 is TGTGCCAGCAGCTTAGCGGGACTTAATTACGAGCAGTACTTC.

The chain combines TRBV6-4 with TRBJ2-7; unclear D gene. The germline gives CDR1 MRHNA, CDR2 SNTAGT. With 6 bases removed from V and 2 bases from J, the gap between germline ends came to 14 bases. CDR3 length: 14 residues. The CDR3 bases are TGTGCCAGCAGATCTCACTTCGGAGCCTACGAGCAGTACTTC. This codes for CASRSHFGAYEQYF.

This clone occurred once. This chain connects TRBV15 to TRBJ2-6; no definite D call. Trimming left V 0 bases short and J 3 bases short, with 6 bases between. This CDR3 contains 15 residues. The germline CDR1 and CDR2 sequences are LNHNV and YYDKDF (reference sequence). The CDR3 nucleotides are TGTGCCACCAGCAGAGAGGCAGGTGGGGCCAACGTCCTGACTTTC. Protein sequence: CATSREAGGANVLTF.

This clone came up once. V usage is TRBV6-5 and J usage is TRBJ1-1; 7 nucleotides align to TRBD1. V gave up 4 bases and J gave up 0 bases; unmatched junction bases: 8. The germline V gene has CDR1 MNHEY and CDR2 SVGAGI. This CDR3 region has 16 residues. CDR3: CASSSPWQGVNTEAFF. The CDR3 DNA reads as TGTGCCAGCAGTTCCCCCTGGCAGGGGGTGAACACTGAAGCTTTCTTT.

The J gene is TRBJ1-6, the V gene TRBV28; 11 nucleotides agree with TRBD1. Germline V lookup: CDR1 MDHEN, CDR2 SYDVKM. This CDR3 contains 14 residues. V dropped 3 bases and J dropped 13; count of bases not matched to a gene: 5. DNA of the CDR3: TGTGCCAGCAGTTTGGGACAGGGGGTATCGCCCCTCCACTTT. Protein sequence: CASSLGQGVSPLHF.

This sequence joins TRBV7-9 and TRBJ1-1, with D perhaps TRBD1 (6 bases). Deletions cut 5 bases from V and 3 bases from J, with 16 bases between. The CDR3 totals 15 residues. Germline V gene sequence: CDR1 SEHNR, CDR2 FQNEAQ (reference sequence). The CDR3 nucleotides are TGTGCCAGCAGCCAACAGGGAGGGGCCTACACTGAAGCTTTCTTT. It codes for CASSQQGGAYTEAFF.

The chain uses TRBV5-4 and TRBJ1-1; D may be TRBD1 (6 bases). CDR3 length equals 11 residues. Germline V gene lookup returns CDR1 SGHNT and CDR2 YYREEE (reference sequence). The V end was cut by 0 bases, the J end by 12 bases, with 9 bases between. CDR3: CASSLVGQSFF. CDR3 coding DNA: TGTGCCAGCAGCTTGGTGGGACAATCTTTCTTT.

This chain uses TRBV5-1 with TRBJ2-2; D remains ambiguous. V lost 4 bases and J lost 0, with 13 bases in between. This CDR3 region has 16 residues. The V gene's germline CDR1 is SGHRS and CDR2 YFSETQ. CDR3 nucleotides: TGCGCCAGCAGCAAGGAGTCTGGTGCGAACACCGGGGAGCTGTTTTTT. Its protein product is CASSKESGANTGELFF.